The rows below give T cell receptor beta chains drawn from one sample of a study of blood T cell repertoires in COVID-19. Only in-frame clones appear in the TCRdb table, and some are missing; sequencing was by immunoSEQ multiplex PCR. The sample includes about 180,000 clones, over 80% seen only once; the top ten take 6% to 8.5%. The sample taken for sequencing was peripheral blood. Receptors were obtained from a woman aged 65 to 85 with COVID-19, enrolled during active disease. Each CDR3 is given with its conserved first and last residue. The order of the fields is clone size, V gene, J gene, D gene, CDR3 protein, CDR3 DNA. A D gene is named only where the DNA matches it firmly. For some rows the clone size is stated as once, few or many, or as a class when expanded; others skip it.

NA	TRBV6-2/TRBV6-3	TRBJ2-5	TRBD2	CASSYAGTSWEETQYF	TGTGCCAGCAGTTACGCCGGGACTAGCTGGGAAGAGACCCAGTACTTC
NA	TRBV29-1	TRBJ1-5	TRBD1	CSVRTGTNQPQHF	TGCAGCGTCCGGACAGGCACCAATCAGCCCCAGCATTTT
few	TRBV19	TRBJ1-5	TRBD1	CASTPTGQGYQPQHF	TGTGCCAGTACCCCGACGGGACAGGGCTATCAGCCCCAGCATTTT
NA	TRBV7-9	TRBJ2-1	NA	CASSFSSSDEQFF	TGTGCCAGCAGCTTTTCTAGCAGCGATGAGCAGTTCTTC
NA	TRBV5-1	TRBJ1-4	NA	CASSPGQGSEKLFF	TGCGCCAGCAGCCCGGGACAAGGCAGTGAAAAACTGTTTTTT
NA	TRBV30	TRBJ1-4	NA	CAWGLSGSEKLFF	TGTGCCTGGGGTTTATCGGGTAGTGAAAAACTGTTTTTT
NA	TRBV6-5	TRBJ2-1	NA	CASISSKTGSNEQFF	TGTGCCAGCATTTCCTCTAAAACCGGTAGCAATGAGCAGTTCTTC
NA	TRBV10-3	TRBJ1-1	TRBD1	CAIRAGQGARVENTEAFF	TGTGCCATCAGGGCGGGACAGGGGGCGCGGGTAGAGAACACTGAAGCTTTCTTT
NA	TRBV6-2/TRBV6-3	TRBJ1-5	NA	CASSPYRGLDSSQPQHF	TGTGCCAGCAGCCCGTACCGGGGACTGGATTCCTCTCAGCCCCAGCATTTT
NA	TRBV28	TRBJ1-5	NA	CASSLSGLGGAQPQHF	TGTGCCAGCAGTTTATCGGGGTTGGGGGGTGCTCAGCCCCAGCATTTT
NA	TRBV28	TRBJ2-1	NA	CASSLRDEQFF	TGTGCCAGCAGTTTGAGGGATGAGCAGTTCTTC
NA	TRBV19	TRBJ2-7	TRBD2	CASSIREAYEQYF	TGTGCCAGTAGTATCCGGGAGGCATACGAGCAGTACTTC
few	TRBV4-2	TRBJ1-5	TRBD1	CASSLTGTGFQPQHF	TGTGCCAGCAGCTTAACCGGGACAGGGTTTCAGCCCCAGCATTTT
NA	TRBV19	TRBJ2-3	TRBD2	CASSNPASGSTDTQYF	TGTGCCAGTAGTAACCCCGCTAGCGGTAGCACAGATACGCAGTATTTT
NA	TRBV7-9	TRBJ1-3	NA	CASSLVLPNTIYF	TGTGCCAGCAGCTTAGTACTACCAAACACCATATATTTT
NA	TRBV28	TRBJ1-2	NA	CASSSTGRAGYTF	TGTGCCAGCAGTTCCACAGGGAGAGCGGGCTACACCTTC
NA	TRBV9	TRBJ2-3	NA	CASSVEGERTQYF	TGTGCCAGCAGCGTAGAAGGAGAAAGGACGCAGTATTTT
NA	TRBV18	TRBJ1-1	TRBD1	CASSPRTGGAGAEAFF	TGTGCCAGCTCACCACGCACAGGGGGCGCAGGCGCTGAAGCTTTCTTT
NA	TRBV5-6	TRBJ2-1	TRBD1	CASSLTGGNEQFF	TGTGCCAGCAGCCTGACAGGGGGGAATGAGCAGTTCTTC
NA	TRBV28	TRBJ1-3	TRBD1	CASTPSRTGGGNTIYF	TGTGCCAGCACCCCCAGCAGGACAGGGGGCGGAAACACCATATATTTT
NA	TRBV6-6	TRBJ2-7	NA	CASSTTYEQYF	TGTGCCAGCAGCACTACCTACGAGCAGTACTTC
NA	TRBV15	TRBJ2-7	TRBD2	CATSREKAGGLSYEQYF	TGTGCCACCAGCAGAGAAAAGGCGGGAGGCCTCTCCTACGAGCAGTACTTC
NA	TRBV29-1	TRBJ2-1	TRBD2	CSVVGGLAGGYNEQFF	TGCAGCGTTGTGGGGGGCCTAGCGGGAGGCTACAATGAGCAGTTCTTC
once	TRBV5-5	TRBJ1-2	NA	CASSLTAGAGYGYTF	TGTGCCAGCAGCTTGACGGCGGGGGCAGGTTATGGCTACACCTTC
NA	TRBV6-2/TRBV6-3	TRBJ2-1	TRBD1	CASSPIRTGNNEQFF	TGTGCCAGCAGTCCGATTAGGACAGGGAACAATGAGCAGTTCTTC
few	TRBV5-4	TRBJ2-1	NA	CASSPGLGRGEFF	TGTGCCAGCAGCCCGGGATTGGGCCGGGGAGAGTTCTTC
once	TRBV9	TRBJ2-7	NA	CASSVATGDPSYEQYF	TGTGCCAGCAGCGTAGCTACTGGAGACCCATCCTACGAGCAGTACTTC
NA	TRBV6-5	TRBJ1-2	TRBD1	CASRSGQGSYGYTF	TGTGCCAGCAGATCGGGACAGGGCTCCTATGGCTACACCTTC
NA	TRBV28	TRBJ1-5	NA	CASSLRAGGSSNQPQHF	TGTGCCAGCAGTTTGCGGGCGGGTGGATCGAGCAATCAGCCCCAGCATTTT
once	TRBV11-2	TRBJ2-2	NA	CASSLGQVGELFF	TGTGCCAGCAGCTTAGGCCAGGTCGGGGAGCTGTTTTTT
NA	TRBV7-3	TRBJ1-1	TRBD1	CASSPTGQGRTTEAFF	TGTGCCAGCAGCCCAACGGGACAGGGGAGAACGACTGAAGCTTTCTTT
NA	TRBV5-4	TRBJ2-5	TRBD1	CASSPRTGGGETQYF	TGTGCCAGCAGCCCGCGGACAGGAGGAGGAGAGACCCAGTACTTC
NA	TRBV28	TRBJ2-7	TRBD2	CAAGGTYEQYF	TGTGCGGCGGGAGGGACCTACGAGCAGTACTTC
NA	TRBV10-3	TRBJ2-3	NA	CAINHMVAGTDTQYF	TGTGCCATCAACCATATGGTGGCGGGAACAGATACGCAGTATTTT
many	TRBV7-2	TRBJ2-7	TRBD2	CASTLGLAGMYEQYF	TGTGCCAGCACCCTGGGACTAGCGGGAATGTACGAGCAGTACTTC
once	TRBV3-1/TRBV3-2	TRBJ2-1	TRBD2	CASSQVAGGEQFF	TGTGCCAGCAGCCAAGTAGCGGGAGGTGAGCAGTTCTTC
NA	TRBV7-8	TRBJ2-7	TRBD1	CASSLLTGGDEQYF	TGTGCCAGCAGCTTGTTGACAGGGGGAGACGAGCAGTACTTC
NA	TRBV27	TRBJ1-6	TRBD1	CASSWDRDNSPLHF	TGTGCCAGCAGTTGGGACAGGGATAATTCACCCCTCCACTTT